The 31 T cell receptor beta chains given below trace back to one sample, sequenced in a study of T-cell memory formation after mild COVID-19. TCRdb used MiXCR to reprocess the 5' RACE reads, holding one entry per CDR3 protein. Of about 38,000 distinct CDR3 sequences listed, about an eighth are singletons. Sequencing was carried out using PBMCs or a T cell subset sorted from them (not recorded which). These receptors all stem from a man younger than 35 who had mild COVID-19 (a few samples of this study predate the infection). Cell type and time point are not known.

This clonotype was observed many times. The chain is built from TRBV21-1 and TRBJ2-1; the table's D call TRBD2 went unverified against the DNA. TRBV21-1 is classified as a pseudogene. The CDR3 length is 14 residues. The CDR3 region has the DNA TGTGCCAGCAGCACCTCCCCAGCGGGAGAAGAGCAGTTCTTC. It encodes CASSTSPAGEEQFF.

The chain joins TRBV6-6 to TRBJ1-5; a weak D match, TRBD1 (6 bases). The CDR3 is 17 amino acids. Germline CDR1 MNHNY, CDR2 SVGAGI (reference sequence). V lost 1 base and J 7 bases, leaving 20 bases between the germline ends. The CDR3 DNA reads TGTGCCAGCAGTTACTATGGAGCCAGGGGTGGCGGCCAGCCCCAGCATTTT. This encodes CASSYYGARGGGQPQHF.

This clonotype appeared many times. The CDR3 loop is CASSRRRAGETQYF. The CDR3 DNA reads TGTGCCAGCAGCCGACGAAGGGCGGGGGAGACCCAGTACTTC. The chain has TRBV7-9 and TRBJ2-5; D may be TRBD2 (6 bases). The CDR3 covers 14 residues. Trimming removed 5 bases at V and 5 bases at J, with 15 bases between. Germline lookup yields CDR1 SEHNR and CDR2 FQNEAQ (reference sequence). Full variable domain (rest looked up from reference TRBV7-9 and TRBJ2-5): DTGVSQNPRHKITKRGQNVTFRCDPISEHNRLYWYRQTLGQGPEFLTYFQNEAQLEKSRLLSDRFSAERPKGSFSTLEIQRTEQGDSAMYLCASSRRRAGETQYFGPGTRLLVL.

This clonotype was found a few times. V gene TRBV20-1 combines with J gene TRBJ1-2, with a tentative D call TRBD1 (6 bases). The V end lost 3 bases, the J end lost 2 bases, and 16 bases lay between the germline ends. The CDR3 extends over 15 amino acids. From germline, CDR1 is DFQATT and CDR2 SNEGSKA (reference sequence). CDR3 amino acids: CSASLIRGLNYGYTF. CDR3 nucleotides: TGCAGTGCTAGTTTAATCAGGGGATTAAACTATGGCTACACCTTC.

This clonotype was seen ten or more times. V is TRBV11-2 and J is TRBJ2-2, with 8 positions matching TRBD1. Germline CDR1 and CDR2: SGHAT and FQNNGV. Losses at the gene ends were 5 bases for V and 1 base for J; bases not matched to a gene: 6. The CDR3 extends over 16 amino acids. CDR3 sequence: CASSLGTGRNTGELFF. The DNA for the CDR3 is TGTGCCAGCAGCCTGGGGACAGGCCGGAACACCGGGGAGCTGTTTTTT.

In this sample, this clonotype turned up many times. This rearrangement joins TRBV12-3 or TRBV12-4 to TRBJ2-3; D remains ambiguous. V was shortened by 5 bases and J by 5 bases, with 8 bases between the two germline ends. The CDR3 sequence is 12 residues long. The CDR3 spells CASSAGGDTQYF. Written as DNA, the CDR3 is TGTGCCAGCAGTGCCGGCGGAGATACGCAGTATTTT.

This clonotype was seen ten or more times. The chain links TRBV7-8 to TRBJ2-7, with D perhaps TRBD2 (6 bases). The germline CDR1 and CDR2 sequences are SGHVS and FQNEAQ. V lost 5 bases, J lost 6 bases, and 14 bases lay in between. The CDR3 has 13 amino acids. The chain's CDR3 is CASSGKGGPEQYV. CDR3 nucleotide sequence: TGTGCCAGCAGCGGGAAGGGAGGACCCGAGCAGTACGTC.

This clonotype came up many times. The V and J genes are TRBV5-5 and TRBJ2-5; no clear D gene. Germline V gene sequence: CDR1 SGHKS, CDR2 YYEKEE (reference sequence). This CDR3 contains 16 residues. Trimming stripped 2 bases from V and 5 bases from J, with 19 bases between. The CDR3 coding sequence is TGTGCCAGCAGCTTCTCCGGCCCCCGCGCTTCGGAGACCCAGTACTTC. Translated, it gives CASSFSGPRASETQYF.

The V and J genes are TRBV6-2 or TRBV6-3 and TRBJ1-5, with D perhaps TRBD1 (6 bases). The CDR3 is 15 amino acids. Germline CDR1 MNHEY, CDR2 SVGEGT. V was cut by 6 bases and J by 4 bases, with 16 bases left in between. As DNA, the CDR3 is TGTGCCAGCAGCCCCCGGGGGGCGCCTAATCAGCCCCAGCATTTT. It translates to CASSPRGAPNQPQHF.

Many counts were recorded for this clonotype. The V gene is TRBV4-1, the J gene TRBJ1-5, with 8 positions matching TRBD1. Germline assignment: CDR1 MGHRA and CDR2 YSYEKL. V was pared by 4 bases and J by 2 bases, with 13 bases of the junction left unmatched. The CDR3 loop spans 18 amino acids. This chain's CDR3 is CASSRQGLAGVGNQPQHF. For the CDR3, the DNA is TGCGCCAGCAGCCGACAGGGGTTAGCAGGGGTGGGCAATCAGCCCCAGCATTTT.

This clonotype was recorded many times. The rearrangement uses TRBV6-5 and TRBJ2-7, with 7 bases identical to TRBD1. Trimming cost V 2 bases and J 1 base; bases outside gene matches: 11. Per the germline V gene, CDR1 is MNHEY and CDR2 is SVGAGI. The CDR3 totals 17 residues. The CDR3 sequence is CASSYGFRAGGSYEQYF. CDR3 DNA: TGTGCCAGCAGTTACGGTTTCAGGGCAGGGGGATCCTACGAGCAGTACTTC.

In its sample, this clonotype was seen many times. The rearrangement joins TRBV24-1 to TRBJ2-3, with 7 bases fitting TRBD2. Germline V lookup: CDR1 KGHDR, CDR2 SFDVKD. There are 16 residues in the CDR3. V lost 3 bases, J lost 5 bases, and 10 bases stayed unmatched. The CDR3 region has the DNA TGTGCCACCAGTGATGCTACCGGGACTAAAGAAGATACGCAGTATTTT. Residues: CATSDATGTKEDTQYF.

This clonotype has ten or more counts. This chain links TRBV5-6 with TRBJ2-2; 7 positions match TRBD1. Germline V lookup: CDR1 SGHDT, CDR2 YYEEEE. CDR3 size: 15 residues. V shed 1 base, J shed 6 bases, and the junction held 6 bases outside the gene matches. In DNA form, the CDR3 reads TGTGCCAGCAGCTTGCCCAGGGGGATCCCCGGGGAGCTGTTTTTT. Encoded protein: CASSLPRGIPGELFF.

This rearrangement joins TRBV28 to TRBJ2-3, with 10 bases that match TRBD2. V shed 5 bases, J shed 2 bases, and the junction held 10 bases outside the gene matches. Germline V CDR1 and CDR2: MDHEN, SYDVKM. There are 17 residues in the CDR3. The CDR3 DNA reads TGTGCCAGCAGTGAGACCGGGACTAGCGTCTTCACAGATACGCAGTATTTT. Residues: CASSETGTSVFTDTQYF.

This chain uses TRBV4-1 with TRBJ1-2, with unresolved D. Germline CDR1 is MGHRA and CDR2 is YSYEKL. This CDR3 spans 19 amino acids. V lost 1 base and J lost 8, with 29 bases in between. CDR3 sequence (DNA): TGCGCCAGCAGCCAAGTCTTCCCTTTGTTCGGGAATATCGGTGCGGGCTACACCTTC. This codes for CASSQVFPLFGNIGAGYTF.

This clonotype was observed at least ten times. The J gene is TRBJ2-1, the V gene TRBV6-2 or TRBV6-3; D is perhaps TRBD1 (6 bases). This CDR3 is 12 amino acids long. V was cut by 4 bases and J by 12 bases, with 13 bases left in between. Germline lookup yields CDR1 MNHEY and CDR2 SVGEGT. CDR3 region: CASSSDSLRQFF. The CDR3 DNA sequence: TGTGCCAGCAGTTCGGACAGCCTAAGGCAGTTCTTC.

This chain joins TRBV4-3 and TRBJ2-3; perhaps TRBD1 as D (6 bases). This CDR3 is built from 17 residues. CDR1 is LGHNA, CDR2 YSLEER, per germline. V was cut by 4 bases and J by 6 bases, with 23 bases left in between. CDR3 nucleotides: TGCGCCAGCAGCCCCAAGTCGCCAGGGGACCTCTCCGATACGCAGTATTTT. It encodes CASSPKSPGDLSDTQYF.

This clonotype appeared many times. J is TRBJ2-5 and V is TRBV3-1; D gene uncertain. This CDR3 comprises 14 residues. Germline V lookup: CDR1 LGHDT, CDR2 YNNKEL (reference sequence). Between the trimmed V and J ends, which lost 7 bases and 1 base, there was a span of 13 bases. In DNA, the CDR3 is TGTGCCAGCACCGCGTTGGGGTCCCAAGAGACCCAGTACTTC. It encodes CASTALGSQETQYF.

This clonotype was seen a handful of times. The chain carries TRBV7-8 and TRBJ2-1; TRBD2 matches at 9 bases. V lost 4 bases to trimming and J lost 4 bases; unmatched junction nucleotides: 5. The CDR3 runs to 15 residues. Per germline, CDR1 SGHVS and CDR2 FQNEAQ. This chain's CDR3 is CASSSEAGGYNEQFF. The CDR3 DNA is TGTGCCAGCAGCTCCGAAGCGGGGGGATACAATGAGCAGTTCTTC.

This clonotype was recorded at least ten times. This chain uses TRBV3-1 with TRBJ2-3, with D tentatively TRBD1 (9 bases). The CDR3 runs 22 residues. V was cut by 2 bases and J by 2 bases, with 32 bases left in between. CDR1 and CDR2 from the germline V gene are LGHDT and YNNKEL (reference sequence). The CDR3 protein is CASSQLTWEGQGLAGSTDTQYF. In DNA, the CDR3 is TGTGCCAGCAGCCAACTAACTTGGGAGGGACAGGGCTTAGCGGGGTCCACAGATACGCAGTATTTT.

DNA for the CDR3: TGTGCCAGTAGGATACAGGGGCTCCCCTCTGGGGCCAACGTCCTGACTTTC. This translates into CASRIQGLPSGANVLTF. This rearrangement joins TRBV19 to TRBJ2-6; TRBD1 aligns across 7 bases. The CDR3 runs to 17 residues. J was trimmed by 0 bases and V by 6 bases; bases with no gene match: 8. Germline CDR1 and CDR2: LNHDA and SQIVND (reference sequence). Together with reference TRBV19 and TRBJ2-6, the CDR3 gives the full variable domain: DGGITQSPKYLFRKEGQNVTLSCEQNLNHDAMYWYRQDPGQGLRLIYYSQIVNDFQKGDIAEGYSVSREKKESFPLTVTSAQKNPTAFYLCASRIQGLPSGANVLTFGAGSRLTVL.

This clonotype was observed a handful of times. The chain joins TRBV6-6 to TRBJ1-5, with 9 bases that match TRBD1. The CDR3 totals 16 residues. The junction had 6 bases not matched to a gene; V was cut back by 4 bases and J by 2 bases. The germline V gene has CDR1 MNHNY and CDR2 SVGAGI (reference sequence). DNA of the CDR3: TGTGCCAGCAGTTTAACAGGGGGCGGGGGCAATCAGCCCCAGCATTTT. It specifies CASSLTGGGGNQPQHF.

This clonotype was detected ten times or more. V and J are TRBV9 and TRBJ1-6, with a possible D match to TRBD1 (5 bases). The CDR3 length is 14 residues. With 6 bases removed from V and 11 bases from J, the gap between germline ends came to 18 bases. From germline, CDR1 is SGDLS and CDR2 YYNGEE. CDR3 amino acids: CASTRDGGLAPLHF. The CDR3 DNA sequence: TGTGCCAGCACCCGGGACGGGGGTCTCGCACCCCTCCACTTT.

In this sample, this clonotype turned up many times. A read error may account for a junction end that differs from germline. The CDR3 coding sequence is TGCAGTGCTAGAGATGGGCCAGAGACTAACTTTTTT. Translation gives CSARDGPETNFF. V gene TRBV20-1 combines with J gene TRBJ2-3; D might be TRBD2 (5 bases). CDR1 and CDR2 from the germline V gene are DFQATT and SNEGSKA (reference sequence). The CDR3 runs to 12 residues.

This clonotype was counted many times. This chain links TRBV4-3 with TRBJ1-2; D gene ambiguous. Trimming removed 4 bases from V and 7 bases from J, with 13 bases in between. The CDR3 length is 13 residues. Germline V lookup: CDR1 LGHNA, CDR2 YSLEER. CDR3 sequence (DNA): TGCGCCAGCAGCCCGACCGTTGCTGGTGGCTACACCTTC. Its protein is CASSPTVAGGYTF.

This clonotype was picked up many times. The chain employs TRBV28 and TRBJ1-6; unclear D gene. This CDR3 region has 18 residues. Germline lookup yields CDR1 MDHEN and CDR2 SYDVKM. Trimming left V 1 base short and J 0 bases short, with 13 bases between. The CDR3 region is CASSLSRFLSSYNSPLHF. For the CDR3, the DNA is TGTGCCAGCAGTTTATCCCGGTTTCTGAGCTCCTATAATTCACCCCTCCACTTT.

This clonotype was detected only a few times. The chain couples TRBV7-9 to TRBJ1-1; tentative D call: TRBD1 (6 bases). Germline-derived CDR1 and CDR2 are SEHNR and FQNEAQ (reference sequence). V lost 7 bases and J 4 bases, leaving 10 bases between the germline ends. The CDR3 covers 12 residues. The CDR3 region is CASTSGATEAFF. Written as DNA, the CDR3 is TGTGCCAGCACCTCGGGGGCCACTGAAGCTTTCTTT. The whole variable domain, remainder taken from reference TRBV7-9 and TRBJ1-1, is DTGVSQNPRHKITKRGQNVTFRCDPISEHNRLYWYRQTLGQGPEFLTYFQNEAQLEKSRLLSDRFSAERPKGSFSTLEIQRTEQGDSAMYLCASTSGATEAFFGQGTRLTVV.

The table lists this clonotype with many counts. CDR3 amino acids: CASSQDFETQYF. The CDR3, as DNA: TGTGCCAGCAGCCAAGACTTCGAGACCCAGTACTTC. The V call is TRBV3-1, the J call TRBJ2-5; no clear D. Deletions cut 0 bases from V and 5 bases from J, with 4 bases between. Germline CDR1 reads LGHDT; CDR2 reads YNNKEL (reference sequence). CDR3 size: 12 residues.

This clonotype was seen at least ten times. The V and J genes are TRBV29-1 and TRBJ1-2; TRBD1 might be the D (6 bases). The CDR3 spans 12 residues. Per the germline V gene, CDR1 is SQVTM and CDR2 is ANQGSEA. Trimming stripped 7 bases from V and 7 bases from J, with 16 bases between. Here the CDR3 DNA reads TGCAGCGCAGGGACATCGGGGGGTGGCTACACCTTC. It specifies CSAGTSGGGYTF.

This clonotype occurred many times. This chain uses TRBV12-3 or TRBV12-4 with TRBJ2-1; 11 bases agree with TRBD2. The trim removed 5 bases at V and 5 bases at J, leaving 5 bases unmatched. CDR3 length: 15 amino acids. The CDR3 region has the DNA TGTGCCAGCAGTCCCGGACTAGCGGGTGACAATGAGCAGTTCTTC. It specifies CASSPGLAGDNEQFF.

Remarks on this clonotype: A much larger clone differs by one base, so this may be a read error. CDR3 coding DNA: TGTGCCAGCAGGAGACGAGCTTTAATGAAAAGACTGTTTTTT. It encodes CASRRRALMKRLFF. The J gene is TRBJ1-4, the V gene TRBV7-2, with unresolved D. The CDR3 loop spans 14 amino acids. From germline, CDR1 is SGHTA and CDR2 FQGNSA. Trimming shortened V by 6 bases and J by 13 bases, and 21 bases separated the two germline ends. Filled out from reference TRBV7-2 and TRBJ1-4, the complete variable domain reads GAGVSQSPSNKVTEKGKDVELRCDPISGHTALYWYRQSLGQGLEFLIYFQGNSAPDKSGLPSDRFSAERTGGSVSTLTIQRTQQEDSAVYLCASRRRALMKRLFFGSGTQLSVL.